The 24 T cell receptor beta chains reported below all come from one sample, sequenced in a study of CD8 T cells in Susac syndrome (dated by TCRdb to between 2018 and 2021). Receptors were amplified or captured by the immunoSEQ multiplex PCR assay. RNA was extracted using the RNeasy kit, and about 0.45 to 1 ug of the RNA was reverse transcribed with random hexamers. The public sequencing data were trimmed at Q25 with fastp and processed into clonotypes with MiXCR by TCRdb, which kept only in-frame beta chains. Under each unique CDR3 protein, matching rows form one entry showing the most common genes and DNA. The sample data list 350,000 to 550,000 distinct CDR3 sequences, and more than 80% of these were observed just once. 0.09% to 0.15% of the sample is taken by the ten largest. Material for sequencing was CD8+ T cells from PBMCs. The source of these receptors is a human donor with multiple sclerosis.

This sequence joins TRBV19 and TRBJ1-4, with D hard to call. V was clipped by 6 bases and J by 8 bases, with 16 bases between them. Germline V gene data show CDR1 as LNHDA and CDR2 as SQIVND (reference sequence). The CDR3 runs 14 residues. CDR3 sequence reads: CASSPWEYGEKLFF. In DNA, the CDR3 is TGTGCCAGTAGCCCCTGGGAGTACGGCGAAAAACTGTTTTTT.

The CDR3 sequence is CASSLGTGSSRTDTQYF. CDR3 sequence (DNA): TGTGCCAGCAGTTTAGGGACAGGGAGTTCCCGCACAGATACGCAGTATTTT. The chain is built from TRBV12-3 or TRBV12-4 and TRBJ2-3; 8 bases fit TRBD1. The V segment lost 1 base and the J segment 1 base; nucleotides outside the gene matches: 7. The CDR3 loop spans 17 amino acids.

The gene calls are TRBV27 and TRBJ2-3, with a tentative D call TRBD1 (5 bases). The CDR3 contains 16 residues. The germline V and J ends were trimmed by 4 bases and 1 base, with 15 bases remaining between them. Germline CDR1 is MNHEY and CDR2 is SMNVEV (reference sequence). The CDR3 protein is CASSSLASGRTDTQYF. In DNA form, the CDR3 reads TGTGCCAGCAGTTCCCTGGCGTCAGGGCGCACAGATACGCAGTATTTT.

In its sample, this clonotype was seen once. The chain is built from TRBV5-1 and TRBJ1-1; D call uncertain. Trimming left V 0 bases short and J 5 bases short, with 20 bases between. The CDR3 has 17 amino acids. Germline assignment: CDR1 SGHRS and CDR2 YFSETQ. The CDR3 DNA reads TGCGCCAGCAGCTTGGGGTTTGAGGGAGGTACGTTGACTGAAGCTTTCTTT. Amino acids: CASSLGFEGGTLTEAFF.

The rearrangement joins TRBV18 to TRBJ2-3; the D is unclear. The CDR3 runs 15 residues. The germline V and J ends were trimmed by 0 bases and 8 bases, with 15 bases remaining between them. Per germline, CDR1 KGHSH and CDR2 LQKENI. This CDR3 is CASSPPVAVWVTQYF. The CDR3 bases are TGTGCCAGCTCACCACCGGTTGCGGTATGGGTTACGCAGTATTTT. The whole variable domain, filled in from reference TRBV18 and TRBJ2-3, reads NAGVMQNPRHLVRRRGQEARLRCSPMKGHSHVYWYRQLPEEGLKFMVYLQKENIIDESGMPKERFSAEFPKEGPSILRIQQVVRGDSAAYFCASSPPVAVWVTQYFGPGTRLTVL.

The V and J genes are TRBV6-6 and TRBJ2-1; D is perhaps TRBD1 (5 bases). V lost 5 bases and J lost 0, with 14 bases in between. The CDR3 is made up of 16 amino acids. Germline V gene lookup returns CDR1 MNHNY and CDR2 SVGAGI (reference sequence). The CDR3 coding sequence is TGTGCCAGCAGTAGGGGCAGTAAAAGCTCCTACAATGAGCAGTTCTTC. Protein: CASSRGSKSSYNEQFF.

This sequence joins TRBV4-2 and TRBJ2-1; D gene uncertain. Germline V gene lookup returns CDR1 LGHNA and CDR2 YNFKEQ. V gave up 4 bases and J gave up 3 bases, with 10 bases separating them. This CDR3 is 14 amino acids long. The CDR3 here is CASSPEDGYNEQFF. The CDR3, as DNA: TGTGCCAGCAGCCCAGAGGACGGCTACAATGAGCAGTTCTTC.

The V gene is TRBV18, the J gene TRBJ2-1; D call uncertain. The germline V gene encodes CDR1 KGHSH and CDR2 LQKENI. V was cut by 4 bases and J by 5 bases, with 9 bases left in between. The CDR3 is 13 residues long. The chain's CDR3 is CASSRVRNNEQFF. CDR3 in DNA: TGTGCCAGCTCACGGGTGAGAAACAATGAGCAGTTCTTC. Based on the CDR3 plus reference TRBV18 and TRBJ2-1, the full variable domain is NAGVMQNPRHLVRRRGQEARLRCSPMKGHSHVYWYRQLPEEGLKFMVYLQKENIIDESGMPKERFSAEFPKEGPSILRIQQVVRGDSAAYFCASSRVRNNEQFFGPGTRLTVL.

DNA for the CDR3: TGTGCCTGGAGTTACCTGGTGGGGGAGGCGAACACTGAAGCTTTCTTT. Translating it yields CAWSYLVGEANTEAFF. The gene calls are TRBV30 and TRBJ1-1, with a possible D match to TRBD1 (5 bases). From germline, CDR1 is GTSNPN and CDR2 SVGIG (reference sequence). The CDR3 consists of 16 residues. V lost 2 bases to trimming and J lost 1 base, with 17 bases between them.

The J gene is TRBJ2-7, the V gene TRBV9, with D possibly being TRBD2 (5 bases). The CDR3 has 12 residues. The ends were cut back, 3 bases at V and 2 bases at J, with 6 bases in the middle. CDR1 SGDLS and CDR2 YYNGEE come from the germline V gene. The CDR3: CASSGSAYEQYF. Written as DNA, the CDR3 is TGTGCCAGCAGCGGTAGCGCCTACGAGCAGTACTTC.

The chain is built from TRBV4-1 and TRBJ2-7; 7 nucleotides match TRBD2. Per the germline V gene, CDR1 is MGHRA and CDR2 is YSYEKL. The CDR3 length is 17 residues. With V trimmed by 1 base and J by 2 bases, 11 bases remained unmatched. DNA for the CDR3: TGCGCCAGCAGCCAAGGAGCCCGCGGGAGTGTTACCTACGAGCAGTACTTC. Protein sequence: CASSQGARGSVTYEQYF.

This clonotype has just a few counts. V is TRBV6-5 and J is TRBJ2-7; either TRBD1 or TRBD2 may supply D (5 bases each). Germline lookup yields CDR1 MNHEY and CDR2 SVGAGI. V gave up 4 bases and J gave up 5 bases, with 15 bases separating them. The CDR3 is made up of 14 amino acids. The CDR3 here is CASSFRFQGDEQYF. The DNA for the CDR3 is TGTGCCAGCAGTTTCCGCTTCCAGGGAGACGAGCAGTACTTC.

The V and J genes are TRBV2 and TRBJ2-3; D is possibly TRBD1 (5 bases). Trimming took off 6 bases at V and 1 base at J, with 5 bases between the two ends. Per germline, CDR1 SNHLY and CDR2 FYNNEI. This CDR3 has 12 amino acids. DNA for the CDR3: TGTGCCAGCAGACAGGGCACAGATACGCAGTATTTT. Residues: CASRQGTDTQYF.

The gene calls are TRBV30 and TRBJ2-7; no clear D. The germline V gene has CDR1 GTSNPN and CDR2 SVGIG (reference sequence). V was trimmed by 2 bases and J by 5 bases, leaving 10 bases between them. This CDR3 is 12 amino acids long. The CDR3 DNA reads as TGTGCCTGGAGTATTTCTAGTAACGAGCAGTACTTC. This translates into CAWSISSNEQYF.

This chain links TRBV27 with TRBJ2-7; TRBD2 matches 9 bases. The CDR3 runs 14 residues. The ends lost 5 bases at V and 4 bases at J; junction bases unmatched: 6. Germline V gene sequence: CDR1 MNHEY, CDR2 SMNVEV (reference sequence). The CDR3 sequence: CASSTGAGGYEQYF. CDR3 sequence (DNA): TGTGCCAGCAGTACAGGGGCGGGGGGGTACGAGCAGTACTTC.

Points on this clonotype: Compared with germline, one end of the junction differs, possibly owing to a read error. The V call is TRBV29-1, the J call TRBJ1-1; 9 bases fit TRBD1. CDR1 SQVTM and CDR2 ANQGSEA come from the germline V gene. CDR3 size: 9 residues. Written as DNA, the CDR3 is TGCAGCGTGGGGGACAGGGAGGCCTTT. It codes for CSVGDREAF.

The chain recombines TRBV12-3 or TRBV12-4 with TRBJ1-1, with D tentatively TRBD1 (5 bases). Trimming left V 7 bases short and J 5 bases short, with 14 bases between. The CDR3 has 13 residues. The CDR3 DNA reads as TGTGCCAGCATCCAGGGAGGCGAAACTGAAGCTTTCTTT. This sequence encodes CASIQGGETEAFF.

The chain has TRBV30 and TRBJ2-1, with 11 bases fitting TRBD2. The CDR3 runs to 14 residues. V gave up 1 base and J gave up 8 bases; unmatched junction bases: 4. In germline, CDR1 is GTSNPN, CDR2 SVGIG (reference sequence). The CDR3 reads CAWSAVLAGDEQFF. CDR3 DNA sequence: TGTGCCTGGAGTGCCGTACTAGCGGGAGATGAGCAGTTCTTC.

CDR3 coding DNA: TGCGCCAGCAGCCAAGAACCGACAGTACTCTGGAACGGGGAGCTGTTTTTT. Its translation is CASSQEPTVLWNGELFF. The chain is built from TRBV4-1 and TRBJ2-2, with D possibly TRBD1 on 5 matching bases. Trimming removed 0 bases at V and 7 bases at J, with 18 bases between. The CDR3 runs 17 residues. CDR1 and CDR2 from the germline V gene are MGHRA and YSYEKL.

The V call is TRBV30, the J call TRBJ1-2; perhaps TRBD1 as D (5 bases). The CDR3 loop spans 16 amino acids. Trimming took 1 base from V and 0 from J, leaving 15 bases between them. CDR1 is GTSNPN, CDR2 SVGIG, per germline (reference sequence). The CDR3 spells CAWSEGIVETNYGYTF. CDR3 in DNA: TGTGCCTGGAGTGAGGGGATAGTAGAGACTAACTATGGCTACACCTTC. The full variable domain, completed using reference TRBV30 and TRBJ1-2, is SQTIHQWPATLVQPVGSPLSLECTVEGTSNPNLYWYRQAAGRGLQLLFYSVGIGQISSEVPQNLSASRPQDRQFILSSKKLLLSDSGFYLCAWSEGIVETNYGYTFGSGTRLTVV.

The chain uses TRBV9 and TRBJ2-1, with 12 nucleotides matching TRBD2. V lost 2 bases to trimming and J lost 7 bases; unmatched junction nucleotides: 7. The CDR3 has 16 residues. The germline V gene encodes CDR1 SGDLS and CDR2 YYNGEE. CDR3 sequence reads: CASSVWLAGGSNEQFF. CDR3 sequence (DNA): TGTGCCAGCAGCGTCTGGCTAGCGGGAGGGTCAAATGAGCAGTTCTTC.

The chain uses TRBV27 and TRBJ1-1; D might be TRBD1 (6 bases). The CDR3 totals 14 residues. CDR1 is MNHEY, CDR2 SMNVEV, per germline (reference sequence). Trimming removed 6 bases from V and 5 bases from J, with 16 bases in between. CDR3 nucleotide sequence: TGTGCCAGCAGCATAGAGGGGGGGTTTACTGAAGCTTTCTTT. This translates into CASSIEGGFTEAFF.

This chain joins TRBV7-2 and TRBJ2-5; 9 nucleotides match TRBD1. There are 16 residues in the CDR3. Germline V lookup: CDR1 SGHTA, CDR2 FQGNSA. V shed 4 bases, J shed 4 bases, and the junction held 10 bases outside the gene matches. DNA of the CDR3: TGTGCCAGCAGCTCATGGGACAGGGATGGTGCAGAGACCCAGTACTTC. This translates into CASSSWDRDGAETQYF.

In its sample, this clonotype was seen a few times. The rearrangement links TRBV5-1 to TRBJ1-2; D is perhaps TRBD1 (6 bases). This CDR3 spans 13 amino acids. CDR1 and CDR2 from the germline V gene are SGHRS and YFSETQ. V lost 0 bases and J 4 bases, leaving 7 bases between the germline ends. The CDR3 is CASSLGQVYGYTF. The DNA for the CDR3 is TGCGCCAGCAGCTTGGGACAGGTCTATGGCTACACCTTC.